This TCR beta chain was recorded in a study of blood T cell repertoires in COVID-19. Study as a whole: Both acute and convalescent COVID-19 samples were obtained from the United States, Italy and Spain. From T cells, B-cell-depleted T cells, or PBMCs came the material, which was cDNA or gDNA.

Original analysis: Researchers report that nucleated cell counts were estimated from reference gene primer amplification. Libraries were prepared by immunoSEQ multiplex PCR; TCRdb keeps only in-frame clonotypes and omits some of them. V and J calls plus clone size are reproduced from that table; the DNA served to infer D and trimming. The sample includes 80,000 to 100,000 clones, around 90% of them seen just once. Material for sequencing was peripheral blood. The sequence derives from a human donor with active COVID-19. The donor label of this sample is uncertain.

CDR3 in DNA: TGTGCCACCAGGAACGGTTACAATGAGCAGTTCTTC. Translation: CATRNGYNEQFF. The chain is built from TRBV24-1 and TRBJ2-1, with D unresolved. Germline V CDR1 and CDR2: KGHDR, SFDVKD. CDR3 length: 12 amino acids. V dropped 7 bases and J dropped 4 bases, with 7 bases sitting between them.